This T cell receptor (beta chain) appears in the sequencing data of a study of Ad26.COV2.S vaccination and SARS-CoV-2 variants (dated by TCRdb to the early 2020s). For the wider study: Donors in the vaccine arm were drawn from COV1001, a multicentre, randomized, double-blind, placebo-controlled phase I-IIa trial testing Ad26.COV2.S in healthy adults. Ad26.COV2.S was administered intramuscularly at 5 x 10^10 or 1 x 10^11 viral particles, either as a single shot or as two shots given 56 days apart. TCRbeta repertoire sequencing was used to assess the specificity and breadth of SARS-CoV-2-reactive T cell receptors after Ad26.COV2.S vaccination. A total of 32 samples were included in the TCR-sequenced set, comprising around 19 Ad26.COV2.S vaccine recipients, 5 placebo recipients and 8 SARS-CoV-2 convalescent individuals. Trial participants were randomized into five groups of five: low-dose or high-dose Ad26.COV2.S given once or twice, or placebo on both occasions. Investigators remained blinded to trial group allocation during experiments and outcome assessment. Results the study describes overall, beyond this receptor: According to the authors, total T cell responses may have been underestimated by the TCR breadth and depth analyses. The study lacked the statistical power to compare responses across vaccine doses or regimens. Vaccine and placebo recipients had comparable non-spike TCR breadth, which fits with the vaccine containing only spike. Higher spike-specific TCR breadth was observed in Ad26.COV2.S recipients than in placebo recipients (P = 0.0014). After vaccination, substantial breadth of spike-specific CD8+ and CD4+ T cell responses was reported.

The immunoSEQ Assay was used to sequence TCRbeta CDR3 regions. After extraction, genomic DNA underwent amplification by bias-controlled multiplex PCR, followed by high-throughput sequencing. The source study handled its data this way. To quantify the absolute abundance of every unique TCRbeta CDR3 region, sequences were collapsed and filtered. Usable DNA was measured by amplifying reference genes present in all nucleated cells, and TCRbeta template counts were normalized to that usable DNA to estimate T cell fraction. Repertoire TCRs were annotated as SARS-CoV-2-specific by exact matching of V gene, CDR3 amino acid sequence and J gene to a known reactive TCR set. MIRA supplied the reference SARS-CoV-2 TCR set, which was filtered for enrichment in COVID-19-positive ImmuneCODE repertoires so that public or cross-reactive TCRs were removed. Using the MIRA antigens, annotated TCRs were further analysed by specific ORF or by position within an ORF. Depth was the summed frequency of annotated unique rearrangements, while breadth was defined as annotated unique rearrangements over total unique productive rearrangements. Two-sided Wilcoxon rank-sum tests were used to compare TCR breadth between groups. TCRdb holds this immuneACCESS table with in-frame rearrangements only. Some clones are missing; in checked studies, unresolved V genes explain under half, and the rest has no known cause. V and J calls plus clone size are reproduced from that table; the DNA served to infer D and trimming. For this sample the table gives approximately 300,000 clones, of which 85% to 90% were detected only once. Less than 2% of the sample is held by the ten biggest clonotypes.

About this clone: Which antigen it targets is not known. One end of the junction is discordant with germline, which a read error may explain.

Reading the label with the study, this specimen's treatment or condition is: around 19 received Ad26.COV2.S at low or high dose, single or two shots; about 5 received placebo; per-sample allocation not given. Repertoires of vaccine and placebo recipients were sequenced from samples taken on day 63 after the first injection. In Cohort 1b, some 25 adults aged 18-55 years were enrolled at a single site in Boston, USA, between 29 July and 7 August 2020. Ad26.COV2.S was a replication-incompetent adenovirus type 26 vector expressing a prefusion-stabilized SARS-CoV-2 spike protein from the original Wuhan strain. The sequencing used peripheral blood, collected in a trial of Ad26.COV2.S vaccine versus placebo. The sequence derives from a person between 18 and 59 years old who received the Ad26.COV2.S COVID-19 vaccine or a placebo.

The CDR3 is CASSEGQGTLNYGYTF. The base sequence is TGTGCCAGCAGCGAAGGACAGGGAACCCTGAACTATGGCTACACCTTC. This sequence uses TRBV2 and TRBJ1-2, and 8 bases in between align with TRBD1. CDR1 and CDR2 are drawn from the germline V gene: SNHLY, FYNNEI. The cysteine opens and the phenylalanine closes a CDR3 of 16 amino acids. Solely the CDR3 DNA is kept, with 48 bases framed from the first base.